The clone carrying this TCR beta chain was counted a few times. The data were taken from a study of cytomegalovirus exposure and HLA in healthy donors. Amplification used 60 Vbeta primers and 13 Jbeta primers. The data were produced by immunoSEQ multiplex PCR, yet TCRdb's version contains in-frame clones alone and is incomplete. The sample includes 60,000 to 75,000 clones, around 74% seen only once; the top ten take about 20%. The germline CDR1 and CDR2 sequences are SGHRS and YFSETQ. Trimming at V came to 4 bases and at J to 1 base, leaving 10 bases not matched to a gene. This CDR3 is 18 amino acids long.

V gene TRBV5-1 combines with J gene TRBJ2-6, with TRBD2 matching 8 bases. The sequence derives from a woman aged 25 to 39 in good health and CMV-seropositive. The sample comprised PBMCs. The CDR3 coding sequence is TGCGCCAGCAGCAAACGGGAGGGGGGATCGTCTGGGGCCAACGTCCTGACTTTC. Its translation: CASSKREGGSSGANVLTF.